The clone carrying this T cell receptor beta chain has a handful of counts. The sample is drawn from a study of T cell repertoires in cytomegalovirus infection. MiXCR, applied by TCRdb to the reads, yields one record per CDR3 protein. The repertoire holds over 150,000 distinct CDR3 sequences, with about 15% as singletons. Per the germline V gene, CDR1 is SNHLY and CDR2 is FYNNEI. CDR3 length: 15 amino acids. Between the trimmed V and J ends, which lost 4 bases and 6 bases, there was a span of 15 bases. The chain uses TRBV2 and TRBJ2-2; weak D call: TRBD1 (5 bases). The sequenced sample consisted of CD8+ T cells from PBMCs. This TCR derives from a human donor in good health (CMV status not recorded). Some clones in this sample may be carry-over from other donors' samples. The CDR3 protein is CASSGGRVIPGELFF. DNA of the CDR3: TGTGCCAGCAGTGGGGGCAGGGTTATTCCCGGGGAGCTGTTTTTT.